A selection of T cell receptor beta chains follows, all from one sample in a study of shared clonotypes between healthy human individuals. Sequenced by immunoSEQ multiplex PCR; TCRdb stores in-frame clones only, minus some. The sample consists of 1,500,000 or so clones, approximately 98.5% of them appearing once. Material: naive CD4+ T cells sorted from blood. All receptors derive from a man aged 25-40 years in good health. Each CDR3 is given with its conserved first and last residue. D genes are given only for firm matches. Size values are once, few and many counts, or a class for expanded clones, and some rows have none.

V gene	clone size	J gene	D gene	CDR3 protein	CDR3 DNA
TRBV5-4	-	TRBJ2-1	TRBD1	CASRSRQGASYNEQFF	TGTGCCAGCAGGTCCAGACAGGGGGCGAGTTACAATGAGCAGTTCTTC
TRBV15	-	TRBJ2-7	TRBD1	CATSREGQTYEQYF	TGTGCCACCAGCAGAGAGGGACAGACATACGAGCAGTACTTC
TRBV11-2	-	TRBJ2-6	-	CASSLGDAPGANVLTF	TGTGCCAGCAGCTTAGGGGATGCGCCTGGGGCCAACGTCCTGACTTTC
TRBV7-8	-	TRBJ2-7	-	CASSLGSLPEQYF	TGTGCCAGCAGCTTAGGCAGCCTACCGGAGCAGTACTTC
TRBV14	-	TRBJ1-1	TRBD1	CASSSRTGGMNTEAFF	TGTGCCAGCAGCTCGCGAACAGGGGGCATGAACACTGAAGCTTTCTTT
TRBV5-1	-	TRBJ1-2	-	CASSLDSNIERGYTF	TGCGCCAGCAGCTTGGACTCAAATATAGAGCGGGGCTACACCTTC
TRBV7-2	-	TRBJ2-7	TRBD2	CASSSGLADQNYEQYF	TGTGCCAGCAGCTCGGGACTAGCGGACCAAAACTACGAGCAGTACTTC
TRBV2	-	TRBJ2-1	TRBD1	CASSGQGGNEQFF	TGTGCCAGCAGTGGACAGGGTGGAAATGAGCAGTTCTTC
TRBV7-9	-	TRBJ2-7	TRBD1	CASSLRAGQGALEQYF	TGTGCCAGCAGCTTAAGGGCGGGTCAGGGGGCGCTCGAGCAGTACTTC
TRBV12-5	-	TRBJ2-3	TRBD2	CASGQLAGGILDTDTQYF	TGTGCTAGTGGCCAACTAGCGGGAGGGATTCTAGACACAGATACGCAGTATTTT
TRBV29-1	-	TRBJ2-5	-	CSVGLQLQETQYF	TGCAGCGTTGGACTACAGCTCCAAGAGACCCAGTACTTC
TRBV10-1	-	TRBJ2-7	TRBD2	CASSEGTSGRLYEQYF	TGCGCCAGCAGTGAAGGGACTAGCGGGAGACTTTACGAGCAGTACTTC
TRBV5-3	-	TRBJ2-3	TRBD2	CARSSTSGSGDTQYF	TGTGCCAGAAGCTCCACTAGCGGGAGTGGAGATACGCAGTATTTT
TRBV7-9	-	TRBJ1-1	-	CASSLVAGLNTEAFF	TGTGCCAGCAGCTTAGTTGCGGGACTGAACACTGAAGCTTTCTTT
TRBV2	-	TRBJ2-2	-	CASSGGGSGELFF	TGTGCCAGCAGCGGGGGCGGTTCTGGGGAGCTGTTTTTT
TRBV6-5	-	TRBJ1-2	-	CASSRHPTNYGYTF	TGTGCCAGCAGCCGACACCCGACGAACTATGGCTACACCTTC
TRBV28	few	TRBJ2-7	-	CASSLLGRLAEQYF	TGTGCCAGCAGTTTATTAGGGCGGTTGGCCGAGCAGTACTTC
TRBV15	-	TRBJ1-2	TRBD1	CATSRDQVQGALGGYTF	TGTGCCACCAGCAGAGATCAAGTCCAGGGGGCGTTAGGTGGCTACACCTTC
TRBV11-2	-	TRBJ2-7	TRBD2	CASSSLAGGLGEQYF	TGTGCCAGCAGCTCCTTAGCGGGAGGATTGGGCGAGCAGTACTTC
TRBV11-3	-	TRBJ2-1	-	CASSPALGAVNEQFF	TGTGCCAGCAGCCCGGCTCTAGGGGCCGTAAATGAGCAGTTCTTC
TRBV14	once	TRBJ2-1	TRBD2	CASSQSSGGGEQFF	TGTGCCAGCAGCCAATCTAGCGGCGGCGGTGAGCAGTTCTTC
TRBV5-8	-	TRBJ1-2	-	CASTSFPGANYGYTF	TGTGCCAGCACCTCTTTTCCGGGAGCTAACTATGGCTACACCTTC
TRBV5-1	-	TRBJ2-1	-	CASSLQGDYNEQFF	TGCGCCAGCAGCTTGCAAGGGGATTACAATGAGCAGTTCTTC
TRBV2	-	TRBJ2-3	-	CASSEAGTDTQYF	TGTGCCAGCAGTGAAGCCGGCACAGATACGCAGTATTTT
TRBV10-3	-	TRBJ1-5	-	CAISVERSQPQHF	TGTGCCATCAGTGTCGAGAGGAGTCAGCCCCAGCATTTT
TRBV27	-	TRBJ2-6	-	CASSLLFGANVLTF	TGTGCCAGCAGTTTATTATTTGGGGCCAACGTCCTGACTTTC
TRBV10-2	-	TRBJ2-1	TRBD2	CACSSRGLAGVNEQFF	TGCGCCTGTTCCTCACGGGGACTAGCGGGAGTTAATGAGCAGTTCTTC
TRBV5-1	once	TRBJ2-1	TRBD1	CASSSARGNNEQFF	TGCGCCAGCAGCTCGGCCAGGGGGAACAATGAGCAGTTCTTC
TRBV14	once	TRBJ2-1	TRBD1	CASSQGQGAPSYNEQFF	TGTGCCAGCAGCCAGGGTCAGGGGGCCCCCTCCTACAATGAGCAGTTCTTC
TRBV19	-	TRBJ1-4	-	CASSYRELDEKLFF	TGTGCCAGTAGTTACAGGGAATTGGATGAAAAACTGTTTTTT
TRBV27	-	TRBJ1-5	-	CASSLSRGHNQPQHF	TGTGCCAGCAGTTTATCGAGAGGACACAATCAGCCCCAGCATTTT
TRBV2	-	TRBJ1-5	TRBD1	CASSENAGGAIGQPQHF	TGTGCCAGCAGTGAAAACGCAGGGGGGGCCATCGGTCAGCCCCAGCATTTT
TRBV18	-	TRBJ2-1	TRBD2	CASSPRPGLAGVNEQFF	TGTGCCAGCTCACCAAGGCCGGGACTAGCGGGAGTTAATGAGCAGTTCTTC
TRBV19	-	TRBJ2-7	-	CASRQGYYEQYF	TGTGCCAGCCGGCAGGGTTACTACGAGCAGTACTTC
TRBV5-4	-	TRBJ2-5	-	CASSSLVDWRWGKQETQYF	TGTGCCAGCAGCTCTTTGGTCGACTGGAGGTGGGGGAAACAAGAGACCCAGTACTTC
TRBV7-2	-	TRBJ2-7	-	CASSPPGGRYEQYF	TGTGCCAGCAGCCCCCCCGGAGGGAGGTACGAGCAGTACTTC
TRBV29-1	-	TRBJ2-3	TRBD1	CSVAGTANTDTQYF	TGCAGCGTTGCCGGGACAGCGAACACAGATACGCAGTATTTT
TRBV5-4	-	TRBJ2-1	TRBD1	CASSRAGTATYNEQFF	TGTGCCAGCAGCAGGGCCGGGACAGCGACCTACAATGAGCAGTTCTTC
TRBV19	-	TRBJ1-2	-	CASSIRRVSNGYTF	TGTGCCAGTAGTATAAGGAGGGTGTCCAATGGCTACACCTTC
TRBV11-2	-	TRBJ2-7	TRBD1	CASSLRRQGLPYEQYF	TGTGCCAGCAGCTTAAGGCGACAGGGGCTCCCCTACGAGCAGTACTTC
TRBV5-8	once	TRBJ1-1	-	CASSTGSKLGAFF	TGTGCCAGCAGTACGGGAAGTAAGCTTGGGGCTTTCTTT
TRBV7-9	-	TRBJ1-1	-	CASSFGQSTEAFF	TGTGCCAGCAGCTTTGGGCAGTCCACTGAAGCTTTCTTT
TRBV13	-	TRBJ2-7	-	CASSLQVGQGHYEQYF	TGTGCCAGCAGCTTACAGGTCGGCCAGGGGCACTACGAGCAGTACTTC
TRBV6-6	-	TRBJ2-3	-	CASSYMADTQYF	TGTGCCAGCAGTTACATGGCAGATACGCAGTATTTT
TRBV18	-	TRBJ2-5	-	CASSPLGQGLQETQYF	TGTGCCAGCTCACCCCTAGGACAGGGACTACAAGAGACCCAGTACTTC
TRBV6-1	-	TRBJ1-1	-	CASSATLQGTEAFF	TGTGCCAGCAGTGCAACCCTGCAAGGCACTGAAGCTTTCTTT
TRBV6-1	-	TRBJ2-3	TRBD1	CASSGTGAADTQYF	TGTGCCAGCAGTGGGACAGGGGCCGCAGATACGCAGTATTTT
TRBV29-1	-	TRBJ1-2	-	CSVVGSHGYTF	TGCAGCGTTGTCGGGAGTCACGGCTACACCTTC
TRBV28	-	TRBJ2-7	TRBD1	CASSHPDRVYEQYF	TGTGCCAGCAGTCACCCGGACAGGGTTTACGAGCAGTACTTC
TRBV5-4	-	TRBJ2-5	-	CASSSSPSGRETQYF	TGTGCCAGCAGCTCATCCCCCAGCGGGCGAGAGACCCAGTACTTC
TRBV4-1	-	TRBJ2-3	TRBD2	CASSQVRRTSGRALSTDTQYF	TGCGCCAGCAGCCAAGTTAGGCGGACTAGCGGGAGGGCCCTCAGCACAGATACGCAGTATTTT
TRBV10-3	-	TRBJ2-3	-	CAISELDFTDTQYF	TGTGCCATCAGTGAGCTCGATTTCACAGATACGCAGTATTTT
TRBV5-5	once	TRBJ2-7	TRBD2	CASRLWTSGTHEQYF	TGTGCCAGCAGATTGTGGACTAGCGGGACCCACGAGCAGTACTTC